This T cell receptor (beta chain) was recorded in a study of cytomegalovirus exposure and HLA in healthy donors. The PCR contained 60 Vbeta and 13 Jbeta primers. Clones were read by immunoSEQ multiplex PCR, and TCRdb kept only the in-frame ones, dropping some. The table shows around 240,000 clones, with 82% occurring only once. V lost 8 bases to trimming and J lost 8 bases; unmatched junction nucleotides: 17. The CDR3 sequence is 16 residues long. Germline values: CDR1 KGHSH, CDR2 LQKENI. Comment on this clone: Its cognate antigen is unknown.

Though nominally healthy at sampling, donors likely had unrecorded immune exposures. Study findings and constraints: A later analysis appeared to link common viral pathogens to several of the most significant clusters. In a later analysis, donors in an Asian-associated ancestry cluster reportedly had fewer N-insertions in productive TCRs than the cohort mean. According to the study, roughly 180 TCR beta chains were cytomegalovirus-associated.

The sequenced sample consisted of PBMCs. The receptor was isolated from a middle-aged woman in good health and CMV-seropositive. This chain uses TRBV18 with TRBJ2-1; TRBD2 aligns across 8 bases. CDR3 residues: CASQPLGAGVIHEQFF. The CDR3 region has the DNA TGTGCCAGCCAACCTCTAGGAGCGGGAGTAATCCATGAGCAGTTCTTC.